The source of this T cell receptor beta chain is a study of T cells in Graves' hyperthyroidism and ophthalmopathy (dated by TCRdb to between 2019 and 2020). At the level of the whole study: Peripheral blood was sampled at the time of initial diagnosis, prior to any treatment. TCR V-J signatures able to tell the groups apart were searched for in a discovery cohort of 90 to 100 patients, of whom more than 40 had Graves' ophthalmopathy and roughly 59 had stable Graves' hyperthyroidism. An independent validation cohort of 18 to 20 hyperthyroidism patients and 17 patients who later progressed to ophthalmopathy tested prospective prediction of ophthalmopathy. For training and testing, the 80 to 100 patients in the discovery cohort were randomly divided in a 7:3 ratio. Thyroid tissue and blood T-cell repertoires from more than five Graves' hyperthyroidism patients were also compared in the study. Following sampling, methimazole starting at 30 mg daily was given to hyperthyroidism patients, and high-dose intravenous methylprednisolone was given to ophthalmopathy patients. The paper describes TCR Vbeta CDR3 sequencing of around 140 peripheral blood samples, made up of 43 ophthalmopathy patients, 70 to 75 hyperthyroidism patients and approximately 17 progressor patients.

The CDR3 runs 17 residues from the cysteine to the phenylalanine. CDR3 DNA is the only sequence kept; it has 51 bases, read in frame from the first base. A distance of 16 bases separates the germline ends of V and J, which lose 5 bases and 0 bases respectively. Based on the germline V gene (reference sequence), the CDR1 and CDR2 sequences are SEHNR and FQNEAQ. This clonotype appeared many times. This receptor's antigen is unknown. The input lacks base qualities; no much larger clone sits a single base away. The TCR beta CDR3 regions were amplified from the RNA transcripts. For the first round of RT-PCR on the TCR CDR3, the HTBI primer set was used together with the Qiagen OneStep RT-PCR kit. Libraries were constructed in a second round of multiplex PCR, after which size selection and purification were performed. Paired-end sequencing of the libraries was performed with 100 bp reads on an Illumina HiSeq2000. The study's processing was this. SOAPnuke was used to process the raw data, with reads discarded if the reads contained adapters or uncalled bases, had a mean Phred below 15, or lacked an exact constant-primer or identifier match. COPE v1.2.5 was used to merge high-quality paired reads, and clonotypes were defined as unique nucleotide sequences. MiTCR v1.1 was used to align the clonotypes against IMGT TRBV, TRBD and TRBJ reference segments. Only V-J combinations with frequency above 0.0001, covering about 99% of repertoires, were analysed. A TCS score was defined as the ratio of F50 (clonal expansion) to E x V (chaos), with BLOSUM62-based TCRdist applied between CDR3 peptides within each V-J. Welch's t-statistics and random forest reduced 450 to 600 V-J features to 13, which were used in a naive Bayes classifier (R e1071). TCRdb passed the public sequencing reads through fastp at Q25 and MiXCR, retaining productive beta sequences. For every CDR3 protein sequence, its rows merge into one entry that carries the most common genes and DNA. What appears here as the V and J calls and clone size reflects TCRdb's work, not the paper's. Within this sample are approximately 300,000 distinct CDR3 sequences, with approximately 18% of them counted one time only. Together, the top ten hold 35% to 45% of the sample.

Ophthalmopathy patients had moderately to severely active disease, with a Clinical Activity Score of 3 or more, a NOSPECS grade of 4 or more, and a disease duration of less than 3 months. Patients with uncontrolled infections, other autoimmune diseases, pregnancy or lactation were excluded. Diagnoses relied on clinical symptoms, serum thyroxine and TRAb, thyroid ultrasound and orbital computed tomography. PBMCs were separated from roughly 9.6 ml of fresh peripheral blood using Ficoll-Paque density gradient centrifugation. Total RNA was extracted with Trizol reagent, and quality was checked on an Agilent 2100 Bioanalyzer. Study-wide conclusions, independent of this receptor: Most expanded thyroid clonotypes (frequency above 0.001) were also found in blood, which suggests that blood repertoires may mirror thyroid immune responses. During validation, the model predicted progression to ophthalmopathy a median of around 6 months ahead of onset, with almost 71% sensitivity and 72.22% specificity. A model built on a 13 V-J signature distinguished ophthalmopathy from stable hyperthyroidism, reaching over 85% sensitivity and around 81% specificity in cross-validation and 80%/75% in testing. Sample size was not statistically predetermined, and investigators were not blinded to group allocation.

Sequenced input: blood. The TCR originated in a man in his forties or fifties with Graves' ophthalmopathy. The rearranged chain carries TRBV7-9 and TRBJ2-2; the D call is possibly TRBD1 or TRBD2, each sharing 6 bases. CDR3 protein: CASSRGTTVTNTGELFF. The nucleotide sequence is given as TGTGCCAGCAGCCGCGGGACAACGGTAACGAACACCGGGGAGCTGTTTTTT.